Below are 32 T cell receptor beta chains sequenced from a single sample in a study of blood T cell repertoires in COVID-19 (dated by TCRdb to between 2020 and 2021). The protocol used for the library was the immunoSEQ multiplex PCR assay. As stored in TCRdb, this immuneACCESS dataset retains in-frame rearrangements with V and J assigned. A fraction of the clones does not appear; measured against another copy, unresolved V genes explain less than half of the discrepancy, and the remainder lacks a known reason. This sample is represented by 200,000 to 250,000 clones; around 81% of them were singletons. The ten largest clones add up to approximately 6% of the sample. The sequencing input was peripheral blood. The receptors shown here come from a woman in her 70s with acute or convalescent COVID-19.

Here the CDR3 reads CASRWTSLFPSEQYF. The CDR3 bases are TGTGCCAGCAGGTGGACTAGCTTGTTTCCTTCCGAGCAGTACTTC. This chain links TRBV6-5 with TRBJ2-7; TRBD2 matches at 8 bases. There are 15 residues in the CDR3. Germline V gene sequence: CDR1 MNHEY, CDR2 SVGAGI. J gave up 6 bases and V 6 bases, and 13 bases lay outside the gene matches.

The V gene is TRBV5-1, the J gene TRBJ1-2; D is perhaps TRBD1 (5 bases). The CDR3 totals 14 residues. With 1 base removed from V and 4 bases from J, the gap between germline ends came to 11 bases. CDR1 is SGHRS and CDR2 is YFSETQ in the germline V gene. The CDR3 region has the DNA TGCGCCAGCAGCTTGTTCCAGGGCCCCTATGGCTACACCTTC. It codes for CASSLFQGPYGYTF.

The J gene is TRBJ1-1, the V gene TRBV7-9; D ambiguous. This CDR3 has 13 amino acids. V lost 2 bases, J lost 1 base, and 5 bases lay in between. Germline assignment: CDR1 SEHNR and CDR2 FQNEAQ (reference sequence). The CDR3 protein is CASSLQENTEAFF. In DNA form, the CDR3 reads TGTGCCAGCAGCTTACAGGAGAACACTGAAGCTTTCTTT.

The CDR3 here is CASRAGTGGTYEQYF. DNA for the CDR3: TGTGCCAGCAGGGCCGGGACAGGGGGTACTTACGAGCAGTACTTC. This rearrangement joins TRBV5-5 to TRBJ2-7; TRBD1 aligns across 11 bases. The CDR3 has 15 residues. Germline CDR1 is SGHKS and CDR2 is YYEKEE (reference sequence). V shed 5 bases and J 4 bases; nucleotides not matched to a gene: 8.

CDR3 sequence: CASRRTRNTEAFF. In DNA, the CDR3 is TGTGCCAGCAGGAGGACTCGGAACACTGAAGCTTTCTTT. The rearrangement joins TRBV2 to TRBJ1-1, with D unclear. V lost 6 bases, J lost 1 base, and 9 bases lay in between. This CDR3 region has 13 residues. The germline V gene has CDR1 SNHLY and CDR2 FYNNEI.

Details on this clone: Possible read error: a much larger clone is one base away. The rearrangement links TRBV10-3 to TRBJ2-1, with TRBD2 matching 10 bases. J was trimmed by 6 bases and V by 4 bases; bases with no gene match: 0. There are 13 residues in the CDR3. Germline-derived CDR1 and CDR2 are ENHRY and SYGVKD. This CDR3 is CAISGTSGNEQFF. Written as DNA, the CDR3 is TGTGCCATCAGTGGGACTAGCGGCAATGAGCAGTTCTTC.

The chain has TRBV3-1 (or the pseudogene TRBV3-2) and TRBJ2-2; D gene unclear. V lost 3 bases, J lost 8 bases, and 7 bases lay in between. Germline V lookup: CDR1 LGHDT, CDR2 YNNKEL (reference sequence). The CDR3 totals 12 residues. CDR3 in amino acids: CASSHTGGELFF. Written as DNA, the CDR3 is TGTGCCAGCAGCCACACCGGGGGGGAGCTGTTTTTT.

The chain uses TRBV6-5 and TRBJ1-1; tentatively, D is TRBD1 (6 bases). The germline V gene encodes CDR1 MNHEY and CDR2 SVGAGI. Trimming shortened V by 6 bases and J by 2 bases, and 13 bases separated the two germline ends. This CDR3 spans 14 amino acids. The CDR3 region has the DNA TGTGCCAGCAGACGCGACAGGATCAACACTGAAGCTTTCTTT. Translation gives CASRRDRINTEAFF.

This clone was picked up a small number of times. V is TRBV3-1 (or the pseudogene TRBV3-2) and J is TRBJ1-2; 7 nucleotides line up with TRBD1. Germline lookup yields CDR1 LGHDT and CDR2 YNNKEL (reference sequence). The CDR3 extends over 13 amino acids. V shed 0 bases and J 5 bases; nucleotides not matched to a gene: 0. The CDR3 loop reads CASSQETGYGYTF. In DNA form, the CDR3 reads TGTGCCAGCAGCCAAGAGACAGGGTATGGCTACACCTTC.

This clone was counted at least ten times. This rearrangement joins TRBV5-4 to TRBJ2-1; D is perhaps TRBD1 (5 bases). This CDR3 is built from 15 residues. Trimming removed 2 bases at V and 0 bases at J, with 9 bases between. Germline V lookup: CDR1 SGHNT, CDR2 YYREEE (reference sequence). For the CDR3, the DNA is TGTGCCAGCAGCTTCGGGCAGGGCTCCTACAATGAGCAGTTCTTC. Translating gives CASSFGQGSYNEQFF.

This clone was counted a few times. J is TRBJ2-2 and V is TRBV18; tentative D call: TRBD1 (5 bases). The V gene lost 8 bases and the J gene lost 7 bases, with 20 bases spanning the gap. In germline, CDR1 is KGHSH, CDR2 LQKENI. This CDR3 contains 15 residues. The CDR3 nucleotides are TGTGCCAGCAAATCTCCTCAGGGATCCAGCGGGGAGCTGTTTTTT. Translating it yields CASKSPQGSSGELFF.

The CDR3 bases are TGTGCCAGCAGCCGGACTAGCGGGAGGTCATTAGTCAATGAGCAGTTCTTC. Residues: CASSRTSGRSLVNEQFF. The chain couples TRBV5-6 to TRBJ2-1; TRBD2 aligns across 14 bases. This CDR3 has 17 amino acids. V shed 4 bases and J 6 bases; nucleotides not matched to a gene: 9. Germline V lookup: CDR1 SGHDT, CDR2 YYEEEE.

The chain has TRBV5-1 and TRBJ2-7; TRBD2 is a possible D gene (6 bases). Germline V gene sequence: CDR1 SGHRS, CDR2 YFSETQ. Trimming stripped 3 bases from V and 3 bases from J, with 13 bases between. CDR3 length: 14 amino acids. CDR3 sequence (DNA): TGCGCCAGCAGCTCGGGGACTTCCCGCTACGAGCAGTACTTC. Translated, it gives CASSSGTSRYEQYF.

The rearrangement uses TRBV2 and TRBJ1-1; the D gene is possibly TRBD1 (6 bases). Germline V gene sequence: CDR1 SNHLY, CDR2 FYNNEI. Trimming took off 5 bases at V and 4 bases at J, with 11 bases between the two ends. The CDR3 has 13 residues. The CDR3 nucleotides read TGTGCCAGCAGTACAGGGAGGGGCACTGAAGCTTTCTTT. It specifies CASSTGRGTEAFF.

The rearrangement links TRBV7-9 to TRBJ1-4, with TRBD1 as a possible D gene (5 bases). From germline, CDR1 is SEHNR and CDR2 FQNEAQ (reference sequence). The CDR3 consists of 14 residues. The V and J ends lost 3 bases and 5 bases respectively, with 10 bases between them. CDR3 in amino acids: CASSLGGINEKLFF. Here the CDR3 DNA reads TGTGCCAGCAGCTTGGGGGGGATAAATGAAAAACTGTTTTTT.

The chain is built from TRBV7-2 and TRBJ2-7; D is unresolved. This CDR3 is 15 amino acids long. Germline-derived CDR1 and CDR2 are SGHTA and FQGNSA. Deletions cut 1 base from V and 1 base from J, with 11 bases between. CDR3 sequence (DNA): TGTGCCAGCAGCTTAGAGTTTGTAGTATCCTACGAGCAGTACTTC. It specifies CASSLEFVVSYEQYF.

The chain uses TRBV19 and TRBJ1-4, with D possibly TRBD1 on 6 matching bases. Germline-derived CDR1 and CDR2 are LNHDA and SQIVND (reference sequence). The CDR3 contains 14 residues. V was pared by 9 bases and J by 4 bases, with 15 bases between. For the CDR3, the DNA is TGTGCCAGCTACGCCGGGACACTTAATGAAAAACTGTTTTTT. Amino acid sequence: CASYAGTLNEKLFF.

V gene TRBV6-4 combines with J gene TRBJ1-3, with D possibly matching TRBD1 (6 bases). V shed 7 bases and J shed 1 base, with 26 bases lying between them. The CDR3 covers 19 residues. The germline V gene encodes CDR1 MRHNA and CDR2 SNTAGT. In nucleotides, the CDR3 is TGTGCCAGCACCAGTATCTCCCCATGCACCAGGGGTTCTGGAAACACCATATATTTT. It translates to CASTSISPCTRGSGNTIYF.

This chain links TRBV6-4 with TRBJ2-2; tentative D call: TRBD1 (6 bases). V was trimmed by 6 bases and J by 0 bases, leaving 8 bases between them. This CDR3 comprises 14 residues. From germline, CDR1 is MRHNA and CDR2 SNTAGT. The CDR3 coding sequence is TGTGCCAGCAGGGCAGGGGCGAACACCGGGGAGCTGTTTTTT. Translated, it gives CASRAGANTGELFF.

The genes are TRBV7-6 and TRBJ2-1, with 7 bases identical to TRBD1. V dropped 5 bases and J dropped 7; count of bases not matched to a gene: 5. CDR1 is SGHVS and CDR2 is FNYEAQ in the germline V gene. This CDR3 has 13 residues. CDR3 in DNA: TGTGCCAGCAGCCTAGGGACAGTTAATGAGCAGTTCTTC. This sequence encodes CASSLGTVNEQFF.

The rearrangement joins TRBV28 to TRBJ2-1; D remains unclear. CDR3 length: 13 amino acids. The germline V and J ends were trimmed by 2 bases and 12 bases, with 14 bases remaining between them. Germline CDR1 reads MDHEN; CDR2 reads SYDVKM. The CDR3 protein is CASSLGPRIRQFF. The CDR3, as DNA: TGTGCCAGCAGTTTAGGGCCCAGAATAAGGCAGTTCTTC.

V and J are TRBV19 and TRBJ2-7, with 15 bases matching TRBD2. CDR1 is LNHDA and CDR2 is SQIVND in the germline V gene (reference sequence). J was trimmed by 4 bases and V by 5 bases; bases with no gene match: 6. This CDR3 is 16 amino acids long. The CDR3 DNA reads TGTGCCAGTAGTTCTGGACTAGCGGGAGGGTGGTACGAGCAGTACTTC. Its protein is CASSSGLAGGWYEQYF.

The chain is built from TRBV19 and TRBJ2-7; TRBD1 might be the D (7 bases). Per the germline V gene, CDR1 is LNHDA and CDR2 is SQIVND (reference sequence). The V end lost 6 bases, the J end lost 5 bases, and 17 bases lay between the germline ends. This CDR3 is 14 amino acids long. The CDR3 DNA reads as TGTGCCAGTAGCTTGACAGGGAGGCAAGACGAGCAGTACTTC. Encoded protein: CASSLTGRQDEQYF.

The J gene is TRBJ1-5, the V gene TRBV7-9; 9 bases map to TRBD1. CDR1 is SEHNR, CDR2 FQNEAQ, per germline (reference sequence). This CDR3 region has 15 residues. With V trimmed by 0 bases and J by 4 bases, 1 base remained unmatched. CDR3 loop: CASSLAGTGNQPQHF. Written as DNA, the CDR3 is TGTGCCAGCAGCTTAGCGGGGACAGGGAATCAGCCCCAGCATTTT.

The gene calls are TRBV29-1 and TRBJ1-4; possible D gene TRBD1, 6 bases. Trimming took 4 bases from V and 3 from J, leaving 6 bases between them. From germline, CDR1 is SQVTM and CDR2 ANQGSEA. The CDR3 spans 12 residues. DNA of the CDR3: TGCAGCGTTGGGACAGCTAATGAAAAACTGTTTTTT. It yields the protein CSVGTANEKLFF.

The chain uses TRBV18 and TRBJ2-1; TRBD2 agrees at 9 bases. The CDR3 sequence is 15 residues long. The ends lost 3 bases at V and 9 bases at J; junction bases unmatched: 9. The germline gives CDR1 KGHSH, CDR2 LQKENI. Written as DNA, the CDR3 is TGTGCCAGCTCACCTCCTGCGGGAGGGGTGGGTGAGCAGTTCTTC. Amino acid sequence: CASSPPAGGVGEQFF.

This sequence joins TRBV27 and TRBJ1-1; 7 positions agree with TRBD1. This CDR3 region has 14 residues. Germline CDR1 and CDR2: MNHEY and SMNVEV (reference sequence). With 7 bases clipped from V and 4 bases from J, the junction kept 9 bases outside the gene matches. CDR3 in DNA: TGTGCCAGCAAAGTAGGCAGGGGGAGCACTGAAGCTTTCTTT. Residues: CASKVGRGSTEAFF.

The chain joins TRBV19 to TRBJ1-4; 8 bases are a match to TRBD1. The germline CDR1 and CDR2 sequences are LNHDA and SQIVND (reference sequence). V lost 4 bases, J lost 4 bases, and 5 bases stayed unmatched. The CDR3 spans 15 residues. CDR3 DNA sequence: TGTGCCAGTAGTACCCCCGGACAGGGTAATGAAAAACTGTTTTTT. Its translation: CASSTPGQGNEKLFF.

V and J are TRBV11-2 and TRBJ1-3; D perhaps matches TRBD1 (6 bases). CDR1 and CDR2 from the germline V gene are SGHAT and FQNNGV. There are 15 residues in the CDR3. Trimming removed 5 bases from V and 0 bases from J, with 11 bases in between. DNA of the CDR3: TGTGCCAGCAGCCCCTACAGGGACTCTGGAAACACCATATATTTT. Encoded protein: CASSPYRDSGNTIYF.

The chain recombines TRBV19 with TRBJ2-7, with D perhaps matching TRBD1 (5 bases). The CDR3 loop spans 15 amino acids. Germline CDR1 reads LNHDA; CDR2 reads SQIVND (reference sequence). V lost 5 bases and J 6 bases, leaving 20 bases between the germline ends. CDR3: CASSANHFQGAEQYF. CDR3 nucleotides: TGTGCCAGTAGTGCCAATCATTTTCAGGGTGCCGAGCAGTACTTC.

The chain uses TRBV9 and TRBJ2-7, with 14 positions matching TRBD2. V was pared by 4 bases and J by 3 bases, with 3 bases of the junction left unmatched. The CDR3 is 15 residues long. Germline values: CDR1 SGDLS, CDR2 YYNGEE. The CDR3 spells CASSRGTSGSYEQYF. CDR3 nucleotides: TGTGCCAGCAGCAGGGGGACTAGCGGGAGCTACGAGCAGTACTTC.

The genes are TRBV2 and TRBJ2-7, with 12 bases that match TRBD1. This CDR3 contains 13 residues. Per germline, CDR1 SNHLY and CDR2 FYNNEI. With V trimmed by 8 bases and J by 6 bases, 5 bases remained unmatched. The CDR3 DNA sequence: TGTGCCAGCGGGGGACAGGGGGCCCTCGAGCAGTACTTC. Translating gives CASGGQGALEQYF.